This T cell receptor beta chain is from a study of identical twins. V was pared by 5 bases and J by 5 bases, with 4 bases of the junction left unmatched. CDR3 size: 14 residues. This clonotype was seen at least ten times. Its antigen is unknown. Study-level findings and limits: Within cord blood, abundant beta clonotypes carried fewer insertions, but memory repertoires showed no such trend.

Through template switching, a universal primer site was introduced, and the cDNA contained unique molecular identifiers. TCRdb passed the 5' RACE reads through MiXCR, listing each CDR3 protein once. The profile shows about 700,000 distinct CDR3 sequences, about 9.4% of them singletons. These data were likewise used in another study, on yellow fever vaccine responses in identical twins. That paper notes: Twins' vaccine T cell response reportedly gave the appearance of partial convergence and partial personalization.

The chain has TRBV12-3 or TRBV12-4 and TRBJ2-2, with TRBD1 matching 8 bases. This clonotype originated in a woman between 18 and 30 years old in good health. What was sequenced was PBMCs. CDR3 bases: TGTGCCAGCAGTAGGGACAGGCGTACCGGGGAGCTGTTTTTT. Residues: CASSRDRRTGELFF.